This TCR beta chain is from a study of T cells in Graves' hyperthyroidism and ophthalmopathy. The CDR3 regions of TCR beta were amplified from RNA transcripts. TCR CDR3 underwent first-round RT-PCR with the HTBI primer set. One entry per CDR3 protein results from TCRdb running MiXCR on the multiplex PCR reads. Of about 300,000 distinct CDR3 sequences in the sample, roughly 19% were seen once. A roughly 9.3 ml volume of fresh peripheral blood provided the PBMCs. The table lists this clonotype with many counts. The antigen remains unidentified. Findings and limits, study-wide: Expanded thyroid clonotypes (above 0.001) were mostly also found in blood. Ophthalmopathy, as predicted by the model, came a median about seven months after the prediction. Patients with ophthalmopathy were separated from those with stable hyperthyroidism by a 13 V-J model.

This CDR3 is 16 amino acids long. In germline, CDR1 is SGHRS, CDR2 YFSETQ. Losses at the gene ends were 2 bases for V and 1 base for J; bases not matched to a gene: 3. This TCR was sampled from a man aged 50-60 years with Graves' ophthalmopathy. Input material: blood. This chain joins TRBV5-1 and TRBJ2-1; 10 bases map to TRBD2. The DNA for the CDR3 is TGCGCCAGCAGCTTAGGACTAGCGGTTTCCTACAATGAGCAGTTCTTC. Residues: CASSLGLAVSYNEQFF.